These 7 T cell receptor beta chains came from one sample sequenced in a study of blood T cells in healthy people across ages. Primers used in a second PCR of about 6 to 12 cycles were a sample-barcoded 5' primer and a J-beta primer mix. TCRdb re-derived calls from the 5' RACE reads in MiXCR, one entry per CDR3 protein. Of about 1,400,000 distinct CDR3 sequences listed, around 39% are singletons. Sequencing was carried out using blood. The source is a woman aged 18 to 35 in good health.

This clonotype has a handful of counts. DNA of the CDR3: TGTGCCAGCAGTTCCGATGGGGGTGGGAATGAGCAGTTCTTC. Protein: CASSSDGGGNEQFF. The chain carries TRBV12-3 or TRBV12-4 and TRBJ2-1, with D tentatively TRBD1 or TRBD2 (5 bases each). This CDR3 is built from 14 residues. Trimming removed 4 bases from V and 7 bases from J, with 14 bases in between.

The chain recombines TRBV4-2 with TRBJ2-3; 9 bases are a match to TRBD2. V shed 0 bases, J shed 2 bases, and the junction held 6 bases outside the gene matches. From germline, CDR1 is LGHNA and CDR2 YNFKEQ. This CDR3 comprises 17 residues. As DNA, the CDR3 is TGTGCCAGCAGCCAAGATTGGCGGGGGGGGACCACAGATACGCAGTATTTT. Its protein is CASSQDWRGGTTDTQYF.

V gene TRBV20-1 combines with J gene TRBJ1-1, with D unclear. This CDR3 comprises 12 residues. The V end lost 5 bases, the J end lost 5 bases, and 12 bases lay between the germline ends. Germline assignment: CDR1 DFQATT and CDR2 SNEGSKA (reference sequence). The DNA for the CDR3 is TGCAGTGCTGCCGTAGCCGGGACTGAAGCTTTCTTT. Residues: CSAAVAGTEAFF.

The V call is TRBV10-3, the J call TRBJ1-1; D gene ambiguous. Per germline, CDR1 ENHRY and CDR2 SYGVKD. The CDR3 covers 13 residues. Trimming removed 10 bases at V and 2 bases at J, with 14 bases between. The CDR3 DNA follows: TGTGCCAATACGGACGGACCAAACACTGAAGCTTTCTTT. It codes for CANTDGPNTEAFF.

Concerning this clonotype: One base away lies a much larger clone, so this may be a sequencing read error. This rearrangement joins TRBV30 to TRBJ1-2; maybe TRBD1 (6 bases). The CDR3 covers 14 residues. Germline loops: CDR1 GTSNPN, CDR2 SVGIG (reference sequence). Deletions cut 3 bases from V and 7 bases from J, with 18 bases between. CDR3 protein: CAWSAGAGMSGYTF. CDR3 nucleotide sequence: TGTGCCTGGAGCGCAGGGGCCGGAATGAGTGGCTACACCTTC.

The CDR3 DNA is TGCGCCAGCAGCCAAGTAGGGGGACAGGGCTATGAAAAACTGTTTTTT. Protein sequence: CASSQVGGQGYEKLFF. The chain recombines TRBV4-1 with TRBJ1-4, with 9 bases aligning to TRBD1. The germline CDR1 and CDR2 sequences are MGHRA and YSYEKL. V dropped 1 base and J dropped 6; count of bases not matched to a gene: 6. The CDR3 spans 16 residues.

This chain joins TRBV24-1 and TRBJ2-7, with D possibly being TRBD2 (5 bases). This CDR3 has 13 residues. V was cut by 4 bases and J by 11 bases, with 17 bases left in between. The germline gives CDR1 KGHDR, CDR2 SFDVKD. CDR3 protein: CATSDLNGIPKYF. In DNA form, the CDR3 reads TGTGCCACCAGTGACCTCAACGGGATCCCTAAGTACTTC.